This entry concerns a single T cell receptor beta chain. What it recognizes is unknown. Libraries were prepared by immunoSEQ multiplex PCR; TCRdb keeps only in-frame clonotypes and omits some of them. The sample contains about a million clones, around three quarters of which appear only once. These data originate in a study of shared clonotypes between healthy human individuals. Overall study findings and caveats: Shared clonotypes: 4.5% to 6.5% naive CD4, around 3.4% naive CD8, roughly 2.2% memory CD4, about 0.41% memory CD8. Generation of non-shared clonotypes was less probable than generation of clonotypes shared by all four donors. Generally, naive subsets (rather than memory subsets) showed larger estimated richness.

Trimming left V 4 bases short and J 5 bases short, with 4 bases between. CDR3 length: 11 amino acids. Germline lookup yields CDR1 SGHRS and CDR2 YFSETQ. The material sequenced was memory CD4+ T cells from PBMCs. The subset: CD45RA-negative fraction. This clonotype was sampled from a man between 18 and 35 years old in good health. Some clones in this sample may be carry-over from other donors' samples. V usage is TRBV5-1 and J usage is TRBJ2-1; no reliable D call. CDR3 sequence: CASSPDNEQFF. CDR3 coding DNA: TGCGCCAGCAGCCCTGACAATGAGCAGTTCTTC.